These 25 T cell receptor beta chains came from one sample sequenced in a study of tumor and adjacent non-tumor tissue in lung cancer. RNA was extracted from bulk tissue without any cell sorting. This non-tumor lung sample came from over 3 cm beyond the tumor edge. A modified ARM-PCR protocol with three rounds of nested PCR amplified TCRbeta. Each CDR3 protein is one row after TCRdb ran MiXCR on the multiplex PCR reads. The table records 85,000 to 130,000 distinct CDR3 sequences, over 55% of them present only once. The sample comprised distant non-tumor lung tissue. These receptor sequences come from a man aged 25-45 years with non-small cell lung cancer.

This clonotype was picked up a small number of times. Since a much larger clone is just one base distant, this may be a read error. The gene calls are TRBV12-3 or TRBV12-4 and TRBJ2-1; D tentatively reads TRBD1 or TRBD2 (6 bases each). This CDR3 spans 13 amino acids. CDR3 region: CASLREGGNERFF. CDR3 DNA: TGTGCCAGCCTTCGAGAGGGGGGCAATGAGCGGTTCTTC.

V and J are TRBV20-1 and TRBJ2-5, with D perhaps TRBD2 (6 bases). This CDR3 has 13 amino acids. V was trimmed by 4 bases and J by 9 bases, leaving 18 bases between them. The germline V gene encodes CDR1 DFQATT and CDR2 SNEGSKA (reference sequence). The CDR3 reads CSAMPGLHGAQYF. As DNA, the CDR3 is TGCAGTGCTATGCCGGGACTCCACGGGGCCCAGTACTTC.

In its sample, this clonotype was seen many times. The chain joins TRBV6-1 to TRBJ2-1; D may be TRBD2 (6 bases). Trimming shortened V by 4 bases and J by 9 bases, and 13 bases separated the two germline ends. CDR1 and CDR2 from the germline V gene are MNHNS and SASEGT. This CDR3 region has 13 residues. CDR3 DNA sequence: TGTGCCAGCAGTGGCCCGGGGGTGAGTGAGCAGTTCTTC. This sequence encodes CASSGPGVSEQFF.

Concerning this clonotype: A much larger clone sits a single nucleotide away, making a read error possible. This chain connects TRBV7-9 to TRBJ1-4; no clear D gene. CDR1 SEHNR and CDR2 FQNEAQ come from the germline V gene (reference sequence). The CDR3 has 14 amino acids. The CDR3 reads CASGLVGTDEKLFF. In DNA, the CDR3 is TGTGCCAGCGGCTTAGTTGGTACAGATGAAAAACTGTTTTTT. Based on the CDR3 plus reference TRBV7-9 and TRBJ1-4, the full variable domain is DTGVSQNPRHKITKRGQNVTFRCDPISEHNRLYWYRQTLGQGPEFLTYFQNEAQLEKSRLLSDRFSAERPKGSFSTLEIQRTEQGDSAMYLCASGLVGTDEKLFFGSGTQLSVL.

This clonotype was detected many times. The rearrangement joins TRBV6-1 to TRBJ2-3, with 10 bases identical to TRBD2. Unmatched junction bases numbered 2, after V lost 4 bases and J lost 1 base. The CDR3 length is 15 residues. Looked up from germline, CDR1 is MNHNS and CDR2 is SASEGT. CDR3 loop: CASSGLAGGTDTQYF. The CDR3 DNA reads TGTGCCAGCAGTGGTCTAGCGGGGGGCACAGATACGCAGTATTTT.

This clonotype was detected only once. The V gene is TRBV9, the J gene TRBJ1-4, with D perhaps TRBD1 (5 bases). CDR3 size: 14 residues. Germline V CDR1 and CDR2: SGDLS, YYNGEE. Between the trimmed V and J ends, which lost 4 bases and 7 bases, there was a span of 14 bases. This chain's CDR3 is CASSQWRDAEKLFF. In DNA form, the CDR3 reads TGTGCCAGCAGCCAGTGGAGGGACGCTGAAAAACTGTTTTTT.

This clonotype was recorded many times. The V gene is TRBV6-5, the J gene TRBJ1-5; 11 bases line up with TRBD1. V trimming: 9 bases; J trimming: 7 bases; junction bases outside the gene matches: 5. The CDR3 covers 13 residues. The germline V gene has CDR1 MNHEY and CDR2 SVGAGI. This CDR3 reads CASCRDRGQPQHF. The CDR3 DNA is TGTGCCAGTTGCAGGGACAGGGGGCAGCCCCAGCATTTT.

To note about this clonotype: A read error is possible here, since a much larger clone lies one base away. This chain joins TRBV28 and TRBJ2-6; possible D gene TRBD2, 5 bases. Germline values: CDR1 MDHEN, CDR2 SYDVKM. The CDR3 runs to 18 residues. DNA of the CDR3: TGTGCCAGCCGGGAATCGGATCTAGGCTTCTCTGGGCCCAACGTCCTGACTTTC. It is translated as CASRESDLGFSGPNVLTF.

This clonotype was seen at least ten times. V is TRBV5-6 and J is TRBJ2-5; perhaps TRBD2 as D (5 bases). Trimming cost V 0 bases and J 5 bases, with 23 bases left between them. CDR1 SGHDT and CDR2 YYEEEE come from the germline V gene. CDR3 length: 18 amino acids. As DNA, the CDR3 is TGTGCCAGCAGCTTGGTCCCGGCGGGTTTTCGAGCCTCGGAGACCCAGTACTTC. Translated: CASSLVPAGFRASETQYF.

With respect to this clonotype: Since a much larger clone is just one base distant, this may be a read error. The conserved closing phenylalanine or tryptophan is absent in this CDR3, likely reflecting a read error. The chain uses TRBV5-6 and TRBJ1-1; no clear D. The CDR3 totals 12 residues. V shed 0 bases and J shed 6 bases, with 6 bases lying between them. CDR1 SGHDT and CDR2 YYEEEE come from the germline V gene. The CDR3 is CASSLDVSEAFY. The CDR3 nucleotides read TGTGCCAGCAGCTTGGATGTGTCTGAAGCTTTCTAT.

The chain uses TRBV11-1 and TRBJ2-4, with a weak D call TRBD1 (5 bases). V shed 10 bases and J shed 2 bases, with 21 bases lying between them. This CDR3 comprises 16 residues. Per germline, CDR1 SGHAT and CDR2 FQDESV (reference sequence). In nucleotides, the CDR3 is TGTGCCATAACCCACTCGGGCAGGGCGACCAAAAACATTCAGTACTTC. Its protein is CAITHSGRATKNIQYF.

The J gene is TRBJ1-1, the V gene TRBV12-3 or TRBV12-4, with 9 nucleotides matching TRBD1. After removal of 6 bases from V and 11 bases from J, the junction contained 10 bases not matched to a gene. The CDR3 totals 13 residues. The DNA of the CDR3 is TGTGCCAGCAGCTTCACAGGGGGCGATGGCGCTTTCTTT. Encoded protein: CASSFTGGDGAFF.

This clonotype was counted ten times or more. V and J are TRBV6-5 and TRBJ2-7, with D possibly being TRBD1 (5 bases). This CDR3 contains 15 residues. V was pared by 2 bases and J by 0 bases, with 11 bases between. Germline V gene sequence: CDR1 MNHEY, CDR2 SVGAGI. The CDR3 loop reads CASSYRRGGSYEQYF. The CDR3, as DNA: TGTGCCAGCAGTTACCGAAGGGGTGGCTCCTACGAGCAGTACTTC.

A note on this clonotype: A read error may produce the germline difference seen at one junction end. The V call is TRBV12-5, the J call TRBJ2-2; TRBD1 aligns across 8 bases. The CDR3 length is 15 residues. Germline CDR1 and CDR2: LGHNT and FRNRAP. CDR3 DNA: TGTGCTAATGGTTTGACCACAGGGGGTTCGGGGGAGCTGTTTTTT. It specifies CANGLTTGGSGELFF.

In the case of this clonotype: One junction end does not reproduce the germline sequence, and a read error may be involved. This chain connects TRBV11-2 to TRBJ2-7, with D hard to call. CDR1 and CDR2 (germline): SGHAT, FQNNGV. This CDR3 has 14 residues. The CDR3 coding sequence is TGTGCCAGCAGCTTGGCGCCACATAGCTACAAGCAGTACTTC. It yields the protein CASSLAPHSYKQYF. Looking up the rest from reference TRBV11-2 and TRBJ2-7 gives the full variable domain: EAGVAQSPRYKIIEKRQSVAFWCNPISGHATLYWYQQILGQGPKLLIQFQNNGVVDDSQLPKDRFSAERLKGVDSTLKIQPAKLEDSAVYLCASSLAPHSYKQYFGPGTRLTVT.

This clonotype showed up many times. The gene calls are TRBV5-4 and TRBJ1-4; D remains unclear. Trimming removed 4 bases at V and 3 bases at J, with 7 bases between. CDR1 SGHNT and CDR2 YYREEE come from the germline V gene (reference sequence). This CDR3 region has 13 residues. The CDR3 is CASSRVANEKLFF. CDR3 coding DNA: TGTGCCAGCAGCCGAGTGGCTAATGAAAAACTGTTTTTT. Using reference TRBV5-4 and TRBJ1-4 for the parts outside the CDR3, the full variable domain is ETGVTQSPTHLIKTRGQQVTLRCSSQSGHNTVSWYQQALGQGPQFIFQYYREEENGRGNFPPRFSGLQFPNYSSELNVNALELDDSALYLCASSRVANEKLFFGSGTQLSVL.

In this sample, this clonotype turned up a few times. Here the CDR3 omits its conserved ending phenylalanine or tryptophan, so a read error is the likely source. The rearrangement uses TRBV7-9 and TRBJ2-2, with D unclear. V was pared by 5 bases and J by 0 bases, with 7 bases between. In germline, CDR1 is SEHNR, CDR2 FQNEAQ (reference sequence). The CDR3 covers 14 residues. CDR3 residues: CASSLEANTGELFI. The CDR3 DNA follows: TGTGCCAGCAGCCTAGAAGCGAACACCGGGGAGCTGTTTATT.

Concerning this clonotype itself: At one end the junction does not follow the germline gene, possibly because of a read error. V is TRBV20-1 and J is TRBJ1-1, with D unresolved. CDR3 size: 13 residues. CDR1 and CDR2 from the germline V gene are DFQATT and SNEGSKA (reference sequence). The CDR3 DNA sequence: TGCAATGCTAAAGATTTACTGAACACTGAAGCTTTCTTT. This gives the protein CNAKDLLNTEAFF.

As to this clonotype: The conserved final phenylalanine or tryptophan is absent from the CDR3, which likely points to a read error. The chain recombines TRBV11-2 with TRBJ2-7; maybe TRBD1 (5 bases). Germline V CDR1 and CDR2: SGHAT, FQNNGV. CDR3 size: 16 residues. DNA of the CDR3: TGTGTCAGCAGCTCAACCGACAGTTCCCCCGCCTACGAGCAGTACTTA. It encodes CVSSSTDSSPAYEQYL.

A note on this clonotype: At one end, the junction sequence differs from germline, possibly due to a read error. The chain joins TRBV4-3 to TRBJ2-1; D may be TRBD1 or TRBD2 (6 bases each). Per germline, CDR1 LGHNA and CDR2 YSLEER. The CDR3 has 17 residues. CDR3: CASSPRRRGSSYYEQFF. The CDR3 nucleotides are TGCGCCAGCAGCCCAAGAAGGAGGGGGAGCTCCTACTATGAGCAGTTCTTC.

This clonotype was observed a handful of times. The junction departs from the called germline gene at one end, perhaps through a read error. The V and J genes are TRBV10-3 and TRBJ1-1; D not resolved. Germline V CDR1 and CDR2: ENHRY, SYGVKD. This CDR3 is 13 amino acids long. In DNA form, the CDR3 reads TGTACCATCAGTGAGCGGTTGAACACTGAAGCTTTCTTT. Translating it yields CTISERLNTEAFF.

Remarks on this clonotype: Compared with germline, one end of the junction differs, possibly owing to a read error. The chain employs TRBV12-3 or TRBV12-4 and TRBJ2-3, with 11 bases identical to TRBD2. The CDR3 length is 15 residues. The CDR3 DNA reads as TGTGCCAGCAGTTTAACTAGCGGGAGCATTGATAGGCAGTATTTT. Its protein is CASSLTSGSIDRQYF.

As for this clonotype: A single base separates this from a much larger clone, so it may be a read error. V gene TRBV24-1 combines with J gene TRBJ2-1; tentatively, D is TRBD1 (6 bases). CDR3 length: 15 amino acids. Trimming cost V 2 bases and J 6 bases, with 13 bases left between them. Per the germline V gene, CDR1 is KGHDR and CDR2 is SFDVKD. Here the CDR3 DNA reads TGTGCCACCAGTGATTCCCAGGGACAAGGCAATGAGCAGTTCTTC. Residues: CATSDSQGQGNEQFF.

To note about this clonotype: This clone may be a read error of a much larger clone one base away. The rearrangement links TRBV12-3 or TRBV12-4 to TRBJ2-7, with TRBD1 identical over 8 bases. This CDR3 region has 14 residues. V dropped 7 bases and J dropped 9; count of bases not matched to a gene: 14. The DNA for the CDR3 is TGTGCCAGCAATCCCGGGACAGGAGGAGGAGGGCAGTACTTC. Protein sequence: CASNPGTGGGGQYF.

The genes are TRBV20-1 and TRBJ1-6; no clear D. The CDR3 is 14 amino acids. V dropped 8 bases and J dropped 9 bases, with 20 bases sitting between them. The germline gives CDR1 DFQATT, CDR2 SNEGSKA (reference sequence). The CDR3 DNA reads TGCAGTAATAGAGACTGGACGATTATTTCACCCCTCCACTTT. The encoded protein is CSNRDWTIISPLHF.